The T cell receptor (beta chain) under discussion was sequenced for a study of blood T cell repertoires in COVID-19 (dated by TCRdb to about 2020). For the wider study: Samples from collaborators originated in the United States, Italy and Spain and spanned both the acute and convalescent phases of COVID-19. The prospective study material was composed of cDNA or gDNA derived from T cells, B-cell-depleted T cells, or PBMCs. Subjects who had been exposed to COVID-19, were actively infected with it, or had recovered from it provided the deeply sampled blood TCRbeta repertoires that made up the dataset. A freely available public database, intended as a resource for researchers studying the immune response to SARS-CoV-2, is where the repertoires were released. The samples were drawn from the first 160 participants of the ongoing ImmuneRACE study and from 1,254 subjects provided by 6 global collaborators. A de-identified subject ID, COVID-19 status, age in years and sex were almost always included in the sample metadata. Where HLA class I and class II types were available, the types were taken from metadata supplied by the sample provider, not from assay-based typing. What the authors observed across the whole study: Clinical and demographic metadata were provided uncurated, with the amount varying by source and participant.

Collaborating institutions collected whole blood in K2EDTA tubes following their own protocols. For TCRbeta analysis, collaborators shipped samples as frozen whole blood, isolated PBMCs, or DNA extracted from either of those sample types. The CDR3 measures 14 amino acids from cysteine to phenylalanine. Only the CDR3 portion is preserved as DNA: 42 bases, with reading frame beginning at the first base. Reading the germline V gene (reference sequence) gives CDR1 SGHKS and CDR2 YYEKEE. V drops 4 bases and J drops 2 bases, leaving 12 bases in between. A word on this clone: This receptor's antigen is unknown. Base qualities are not at hand, and no much larger clone is one base apart.

The immunoSEQ Assay, a bias-controlled multiplex PCR, was used to amplify TCRbeta CDR3 regions from genomic DNA. As for how the authors treated the data: Nucleated cell counts per sample were estimated from amplification of reference gene primers within the assay. To quantify the absolute abundance of each unique TCRbeta CDR3 rearrangement, sequence reads were collapsed and filtered. For each sample, productive Simpson clonality was calculated as the square root of Simpson's diversity index across productive rearrangements. TCRdb retrieved this table from immuneACCESS and kept in-frame rearrangements only. Not all clones are present; in checked studies, unresolved V genes account for under half, and no reason is known for the remainder. D and trimming come from the DNA, and the V and J calls and clone size come from that table. Present in this sample are 80,000 to 85,000 clones, 85% to 90% of which were seen just once. Of the sample, roughly 5% is held by the ten largest clones.

This receptor was taken from an elderly woman with acute or convalescent COVID-19. The chain is assembled from TRBV5-5 and TRBJ1-1, with the D gene too uncertain to name. The specimen sequenced was peripheral blood. The CDR3 protein is CASSDLTVNTEAFF. The DNA sequence is TGTGCCAGCAGCGACCTCACAGTCAACACTGAAGCTTTCTTT.